The 14 T cell receptor beta chains presented below share a single source sample, sequenced in a study of blood T cell repertoires in COVID-19. Here immunoSEQ multiplex PCR was the method, and the copy in TCRdb shows in-frame clones only, minus some. The sample carries 410,000 or so clones, 70% to 90% recorded once. The sequenced sample was peripheral blood. These receptors came from a woman aged 40 to 55 with COVID-19, enrolled during active disease.

V gene TRBV25-1 combines with J gene TRBJ1-1; D remains ambiguous. Germline V lookup: CDR1 MGHDK, CDR2 SYGVNS. The CDR3 covers 13 residues. The V end was cut by 2 bases, the J end by 2 bases, with 6 bases between. CDR3 region: CASSENRNTEAFF. The CDR3 DNA follows: TGTGCCAGCAGTGAAAACAGAAACACTGAAGCTTTCTTT.

The J gene is TRBJ2-3, the V gene TRBV7-2; TRBD2 aligns across 7 bases. The V gene's germline CDR1 is SGHTA and CDR2 FQGNSA. Unmatched junction bases numbered 3, after V lost 1 base and J lost 2 bases. This CDR3 is 15 amino acids long. The chain's CDR3 is CASSLELAVTDTQYF. CDR3 DNA: TGTGCCAGCAGCTTAGAGCTAGCGGTCACAGATACGCAGTATTTT.

This chain joins TRBV5-1 and TRBJ1-1; no definite D call. Germline V CDR1 and CDR2: SGHRS, YFSETQ. Trimming left V 3 bases short and J 4 bases short, with 13 bases between. There are 14 residues in the CDR3. The CDR3 here is CASSSLRGFTEAFF. Written as DNA, the CDR3 is TGCGCCAGCAGCTCCCTTCGGGGATTCACTGAAGCTTTCTTT.

The genes are TRBV5-6 and TRBJ2-5, with a weak D call TRBD2 (5 bases). The germline CDR1 and CDR2 sequences are SGHDT and YYEEEE. V lost 1 base and J lost 1, with 8 bases in between. CDR3 length: 14 residues. The CDR3 protein is CASSLWLAQETQYF. CDR3 nucleotides: TGTGCCAGCAGCTTGTGGCTAGCCCAAGAGACCCAGTACTTC.

The chain recombines TRBV7-2 with TRBJ1-1, with D maybe TRBD1 (5 bases). The CDR3 has 13 amino acids. Trimming left V 5 bases short and J 0 bases short, with 7 bases between. In germline, CDR1 is SGHTA, CDR2 FQGNSA. CDR3 bases: TGTGCCAGCAGCAGGGGATTGAACACTGAAGCTTTCTTT. It is translated as CASSRGLNTEAFF.

This chain connects TRBV4-3 to TRBJ1-1; D is undetermined. Trimming removed 3 bases at V and 4 bases at J, with 21 bases between. From germline, CDR1 is LGHNA and CDR2 YSLEER. The CDR3 totals 17 residues. DNA of the CDR3: TGCGCCAGCAGCCAGGGAGGTGGGCATCTCCGAGGCACTGAAGCTTTCTTT. Encoded protein: CASSQGGGHLRGTEAFF.

This chain's CDR3 is CASSSGAAQHTDTQYF. The CDR3 nucleotides read TGTGCCAGCAGTTCCGGAGCGGCTCAACACACAGATACGCAGTATTTT. The chain combines TRBV6-6 with TRBJ2-3, with D possibly matching TRBD2 (5 bases). In germline, CDR1 is MNHNY, CDR2 SVGAGI (reference sequence). The CDR3 sequence is 16 residues long. Trimming removed 4 bases from V and 2 bases from J, with 16 bases in between.

The chain has TRBV3-1 (or the pseudogene TRBV3-2) and TRBJ2-1, with D perhaps matching TRBD1 (6 bases). The CDR3 is 20 residues long. V shed 4 bases and J shed 0 bases, with 25 bases lying between them. Germline V gives CDR1 LGHDT, CDR2 YNNKEL (reference sequence). CDR3 sequence (DNA): TGTGCCAGCAGCCCCTCAAGTCCAGGGGTAAGCTTGAGCTCCTACAATGAGCAGTTCTTC. This sequence encodes CASSPSSPGVSLSSYNEQFF.

This clone was observed once. The rearrangement joins TRBV6-5 to TRBJ1-1; D gene unclear. Germline V gives CDR1 MNHEY, CDR2 SVGAGI. CDR3 size: 14 residues. Trimming removed 6 bases at V and 6 bases at J, with 17 bases between. Here the CDR3 DNA reads TGTGCCAGCAGACCCCCTCAGGAGAGGGCTGAAGCTTTCTTT. As protein: CASRPPQERAEAFF.

The V and J genes are TRBV15 and TRBJ1-2; TRBD1 aligns across 7 bases. Germline trimming cut 0 bases from V and 6 bases from J; bases unmatched to any gene: 10. The CDR3 extends over 16 amino acids. Germline CDR1 and CDR2: LNHNV and YYDKDF (reference sequence). The DNA for the CDR3 is TGTGCCACCAGCAGAGATCCGGGAAGGGGGCCGGATGGCTACACCTTC. Amino acid sequence: CATSRDPGRGPDGYTF.

Worth noting for this clone: The junction differs from germline at one of its ends, possibly a read error. Different DNA sequences within this sample yield the same CDR3. The chain joins TRBV28 to TRBJ2-7; D is unresolved. Germline CDR1 MDHEN, CDR2 SYDVKM. This CDR3 has 12 residues. CDR3 region: CASSFRSYEQYF. Here the CDR3 DNA reads TGTGCTAGCAGTTTTCGTTCCTACGAGCAGTACTTC.

V usage is TRBV30 and J usage is TRBJ2-7; no reliable D call. Trimming left V 2 bases short and J 1 base short, with 9 bases between. The CDR3 has 13 residues. Germline CDR1 GTSNPN, CDR2 SVGIG (reference sequence). The CDR3 loop is CAWSRAPSYEQYF. Here the CDR3 DNA reads TGTGCCTGGAGTCGAGCACCTTCCTACGAGCAGTACTTC.

The J gene is TRBJ1-5, the V gene TRBV30; D remains unclear. The CDR3 consists of 13 residues. The V gene's germline CDR1 is GTSNPN and CDR2 SVGIG (reference sequence). V dropped 3 bases and J dropped 3 bases, with 9 bases sitting between them. The CDR3 nucleotides are TGTGCCTGGAGAGAACAGTACAATCAGCCCCAGCATTTT. Its protein product is CAWREQYNQPQHF.

This chain connects TRBV7-7 to TRBJ1-1, with 10 bases lining up with TRBD1. Germline trimming cut 3 bases from V and 2 bases from J; bases unmatched to any gene: 9. This CDR3 is built from 17 residues. Looked up from germline, CDR1 is SSHAT and CDR2 is FNYEAQ (reference sequence). The CDR3 region has the DNA TGTGCCAGCAGCTTGGGAGGGACAGGGGCCTCCAACACTGAAGCTTTCTTT. It specifies CASSLGGTGASNTEAFF.